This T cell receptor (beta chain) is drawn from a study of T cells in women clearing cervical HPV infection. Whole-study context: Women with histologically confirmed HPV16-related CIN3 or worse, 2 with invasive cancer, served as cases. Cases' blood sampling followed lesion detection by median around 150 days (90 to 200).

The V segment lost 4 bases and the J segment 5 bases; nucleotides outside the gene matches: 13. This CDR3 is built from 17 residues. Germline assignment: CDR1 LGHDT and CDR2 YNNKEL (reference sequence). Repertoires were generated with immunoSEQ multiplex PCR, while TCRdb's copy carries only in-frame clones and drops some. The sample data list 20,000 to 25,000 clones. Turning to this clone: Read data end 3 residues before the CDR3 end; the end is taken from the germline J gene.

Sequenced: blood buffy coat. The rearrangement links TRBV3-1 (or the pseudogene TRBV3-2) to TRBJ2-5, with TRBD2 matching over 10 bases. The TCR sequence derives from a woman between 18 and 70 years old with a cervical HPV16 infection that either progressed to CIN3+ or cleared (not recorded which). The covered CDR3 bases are TGTGCCAGCAGCCCTTGGCTAGCGGGGGCATCGTGGGAGACC. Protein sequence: CASSPWLAGASWET. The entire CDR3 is CASSPWLAGASWETQYF.